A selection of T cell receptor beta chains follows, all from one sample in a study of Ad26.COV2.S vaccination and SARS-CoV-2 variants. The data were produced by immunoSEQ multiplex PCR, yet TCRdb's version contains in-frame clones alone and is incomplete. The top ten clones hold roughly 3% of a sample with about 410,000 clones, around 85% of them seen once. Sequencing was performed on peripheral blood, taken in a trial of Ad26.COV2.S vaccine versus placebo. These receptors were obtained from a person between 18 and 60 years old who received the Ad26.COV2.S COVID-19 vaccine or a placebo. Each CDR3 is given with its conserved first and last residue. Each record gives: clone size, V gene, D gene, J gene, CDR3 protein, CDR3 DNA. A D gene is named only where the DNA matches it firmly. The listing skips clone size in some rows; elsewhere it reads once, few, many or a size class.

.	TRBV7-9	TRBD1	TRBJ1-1	CASSPPGQPTSNTEAFF	TGTGCCAGCAGCCCGCCGGGACAGCCGACTTCGAACACTGAAGCTTTCTTT
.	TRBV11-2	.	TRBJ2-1	CASRQDLNGRGEQFF	TGTGCCAGCAGGCAGGACTTAAATGGACGTGGTGAGCAGTTCTTC
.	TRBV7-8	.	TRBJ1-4	CASSLVRLGNEKLFF	TGTGCCAGCAGCTTAGTAAGGTTGGGTAATGAAAAACTGTTTTTT
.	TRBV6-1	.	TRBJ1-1	CASSDWVEAFF	TGTGCCAGCAGTGATTGGGTTGAAGCTTTCTTT
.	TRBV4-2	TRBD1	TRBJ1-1	CASSRTGGPLGSEAFF	TGTGCCAGCAGCCGGACAGGGGGCCCTCTGGGGAGTGAAGCTTTCTTT
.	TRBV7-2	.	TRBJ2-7	CASSLDFSGEQYF	TGTGCCAGCAGCTTAGACTTTAGCGGCGAGCAGTACTTC
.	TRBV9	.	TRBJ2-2	CASSVGRSNTGELFF	TGTGCCAGCAGCGTTGGACGGAGTAACACCGGGGAGCTGTTTTTT
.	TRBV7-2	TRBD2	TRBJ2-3	CASSLVGTTTDTQYF	TGTGCCAGCAGCTTAGTTGGGACTACCACAGATACGCAGTATTTT
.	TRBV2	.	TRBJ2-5	CASSPLRGGQETQYF	TGTGCCAGCAGTCCCCTAAGGGGGGGCCAAGAGACCCAGTACTTC
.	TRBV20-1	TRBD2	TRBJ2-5	CSASGTSGGETQYF	TGCAGTGCCAGTGGGACTAGCGGGGGAGAGACCCAGTACTTC
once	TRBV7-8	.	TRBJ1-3	CASSLVAGGGNTIYF	TGTGCCAGCAGCTTAGTAGCAGGCGGAGGAAACACCATATATTTT
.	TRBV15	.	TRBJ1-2	CATSRSGSYGYTF	TGTGCCACCAGCAGATCGGGCTCCTATGGCTACACCTTC
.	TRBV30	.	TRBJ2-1	CAWSLNEQFF	TGTGCCTGGAGTTTGAATGAGCAGTTCTTC
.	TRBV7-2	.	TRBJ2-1	CASSLSQENEQFF	TGTGCCAGCAGCTTAAGTCAGGAGAATGAGCAGTTCTTC
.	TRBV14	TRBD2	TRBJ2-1	CASSQGLAGGGPEQFF	TGTGCCAGCAGCCAAGGGCTAGCGGGGGGTGGTCCTGAGCAGTTCTTC
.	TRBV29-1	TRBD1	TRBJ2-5	CSVRRDSWETQYF	TGCAGCGTTAGACGGGACAGCTGGGAGACCCAGTACTTC
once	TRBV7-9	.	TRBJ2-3	CASSYRGARTDTQYF	TGTGCCAGCAGCTACCGAGGGGCCCGCACAGATACGCAGTATTTT
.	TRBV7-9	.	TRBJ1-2	CASSLWDNAGYTF	TGTGCCAGCAGCTTGTGGGACAACGCTGGCTACACCTTC
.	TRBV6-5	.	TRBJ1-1	CASRGTGWSEAFF	TGTGCCAGCAGGGGGACGGGGTGGTCTGAAGCTTTCTTT
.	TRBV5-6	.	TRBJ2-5	CASSRLSQGGDETQYF	TGTGCCAGCAGCCGGCTCTCCCAGGGAGGAGACGAGACCCAGTACTTC
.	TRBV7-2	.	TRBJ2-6	CASSLEGASGANVLTF	TGTGCCAGCAGCTTAGAGGGTGCCTCTGGGGCCAACGTCCTGACTTTC
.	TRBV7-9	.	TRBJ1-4	CASSFPGGDEKLFF	TGTGCCAGCAGCTTTCCGGGAGGGGATGAAAAACTGTTTTTT
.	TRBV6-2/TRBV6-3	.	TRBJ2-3	CASSRAFEGLGRTDTQYF	TGTGCCAGCAGCCGCGCATTCGAAGGTCTAGGTCGCACAGATACGCAGTATTTT
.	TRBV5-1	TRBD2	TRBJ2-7	CASSAGLADVLYEQYF	TGCGCCAGCAGCGCGGGACTAGCGGACGTGCTCTACGAGCAGTACTTC
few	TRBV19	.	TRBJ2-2	CASSLTANTGELFF	TGTGCCAGTTCGCTGACCGCGAACACCGGGGAGCTGTTTTTT
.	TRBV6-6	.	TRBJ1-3	CASSYGQGASGNTIYF	TGTGCCAGCAGTTACGGGCAGGGAGCATCTGGAAACACCATATATTTT
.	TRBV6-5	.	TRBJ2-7	CAIERGRHEQYF	TGTGCCATAGAAAGGGGCAGGCACGAGCAGTACTTC
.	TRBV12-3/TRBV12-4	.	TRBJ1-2	CASSLNNYGYTF	TGTGCCAGCAGTTTAAATAACTATGGCTACACCTTC
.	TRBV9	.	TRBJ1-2	CASSPHRGGYGYTF	TGTGCCAGCAGCCCGCACCGGGGAGGATATGGCTACACCTTC
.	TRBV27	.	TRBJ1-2	CASSLWGEAADLYGYTF	TGTGCCAGCAGTTTATGGGGTGAGGCTGCGGACCTATATGGCTACACCTTC
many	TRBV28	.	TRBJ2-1	CASSLIGVRYNEQFF	TGTGCCAGCAGTTTAATTGGGGTTCGCTACAATGAGCAGTTCTTC
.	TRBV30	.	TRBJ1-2	CAWSSGSGYTF	TGTGCCTGGAGTTCAGGGTCTGGCTACACCTTC
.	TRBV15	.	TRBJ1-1	CATSRDRQDTEAFF	TGTGCCACCAGCAGAGACAGGCAGGACACTGAAGCTTTCTTT
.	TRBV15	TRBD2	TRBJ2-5	CATSRLPGLVDF	TGTGCCACCAGCAGGTTACCGGGACTAGTAGACTTC
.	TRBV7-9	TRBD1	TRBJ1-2	CASSLPRQGLTSYTF	TGTGCCAGCAGCTTACCTCGACAGGGCCTTACGAGCTACACCTTC
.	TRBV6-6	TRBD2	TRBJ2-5	CASKGRAGAHGETQYF	TGTGCCAGCAAAGGCCGAGCGGGGGCCCATGGGGAGACCCAGTACTTC
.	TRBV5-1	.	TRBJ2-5	CASSPGPQLQETQYF	TGCGCCAGCAGCCCAGGACCACAGCTCCAAGAGACCCAGTACTTC
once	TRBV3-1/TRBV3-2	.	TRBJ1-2	CASSQFLVGIGYTF	TGTGCCAGCAGCCAATTTTTGGTCGGCATTGGCTACACCTTC
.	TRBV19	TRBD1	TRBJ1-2	CASSIWDRGSYGYTF	TGTGCCAGTAGTATATGGGACAGGGGATCCTATGGCTACACCTTC
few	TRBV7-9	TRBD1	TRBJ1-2	CASSRDSNYGYTF	TGTGCCAGCAGCCGGGACAGTAACTATGGCTACACCTTC
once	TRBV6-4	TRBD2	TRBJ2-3	CASRPAGGGTDTQYF	TGTGCCAGCAGACCAGCGGGGGGAGGCACAGATACGCAGTATTTT
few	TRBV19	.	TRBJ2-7	CASSELRGAGHEQYF	TGTGCCAGTAGTGAGCTCCGGGGCGCCGGGCACGAGCAGTACTTC
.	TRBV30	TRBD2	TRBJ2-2	CAVLYSGGADTGELFF	TGTGCCGTGCTGTATAGCGGGGGGGCCGACACCGGGGAGCTGTTTTTT
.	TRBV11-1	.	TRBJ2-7	CASSLGGGLPYEQYF	TGTGCCAGCAGCTTAGGTGGAGGCCTACCCTACGAGCAGTACTTC
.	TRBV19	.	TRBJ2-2	CATYSRKNTGELFF	TGTGCCACCTATAGCCGGAAGAACACCGGGGAGCTGTTTTTT